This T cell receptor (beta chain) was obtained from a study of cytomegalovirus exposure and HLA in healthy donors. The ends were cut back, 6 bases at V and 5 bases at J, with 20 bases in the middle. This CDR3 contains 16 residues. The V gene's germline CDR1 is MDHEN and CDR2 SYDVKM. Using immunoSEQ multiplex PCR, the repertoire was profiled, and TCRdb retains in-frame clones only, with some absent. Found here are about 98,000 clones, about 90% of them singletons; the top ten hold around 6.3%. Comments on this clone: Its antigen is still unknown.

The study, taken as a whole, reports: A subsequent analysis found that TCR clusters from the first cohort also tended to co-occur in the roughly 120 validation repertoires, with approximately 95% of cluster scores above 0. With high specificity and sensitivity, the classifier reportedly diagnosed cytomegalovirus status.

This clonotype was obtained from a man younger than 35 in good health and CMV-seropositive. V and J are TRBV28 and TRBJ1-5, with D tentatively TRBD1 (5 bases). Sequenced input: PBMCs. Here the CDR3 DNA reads TGTGCCAGCAGCCCCGGACAAACAGGTACCGATCAGCCCCAGCATTTT. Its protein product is CASSPGQTGTDQPQHF.